This TCR beta chain stems from a study of blood T cell repertoires in COVID-19. CDR3 length equals 12 residues. Germline V lookup: CDR1 SEHNR, CDR2 FQNEAQ (reference sequence). Trimming cost V 5 bases and J 8 bases, with 13 bases left between them. Per the study methods: Quantification of nucleated cells was approximated via reference gene primer amplification. Sequencing was performed with immunoSEQ multiplex PCR; in TCRdb, only in-frame clones are kept and a portion is missing. V, J and clone size are taken as reported in that table, and D and trimming were inferred from the DNA itself. The top ten clones hold 0.99% of a sample with some 250,000 clones, 88% of them seen once.

The chain couples TRBV7-9 to TRBJ2-7; D perhaps matches TRBD2 (6 bases). The sequence was collected from a woman between 40 and 55 years old who had recovered from COVID-19. Material: peripheral blood. The CDR3 spells CASSPQGGKQYF. The CDR3 DNA reads as TGTGCCAGCAGCCCCCAGGGCGGGAAGCAGTACTTC.